These 5 T cell receptor beta chains originate from one sample sequenced in a study of blood T cell repertoires in COVID-19. The repertoire was sequenced with immunoSEQ multiplex PCR; TCRdb's copy has only in-frame clones and lacks some. Of 220,000 or so clones listed, approximately 84% are singletons. The sequenced sample was peripheral blood. The receptors come from a woman of 80 years or more with acute or convalescent COVID-19.

As to this clone: The junction departs from the called germline gene at one end, perhaps through a read error. V and J are TRBV7-7 and TRBJ2-5; 8 bases fit TRBD2. This CDR3 is 17 amino acids long. Germline assignment: CDR1 SSHAT and CDR2 FNYEAQ (reference sequence). This CDR3 reads CASSPRVAGGTSEAQYF. CDR3 DNA: TGTGCCAGTTCTCCCCGGGTGGCGGGGGGCACCTCAGAGGCCCAGTACTTC.

The chain links TRBV7-9 to TRBJ2-7; 9 bases line up with TRBD2. V was clipped by 1 base and J by 0 bases; unmatched bases: 7. Germline V gene lookup returns CDR1 SEHNR and CDR2 FQNEAQ (reference sequence). This CDR3 is 17 amino acids long. The CDR3 DNA sequence: TGTGCCAGCAGCTTAGGGGCAGAGACTAGCGGCTCCTACGAGCAGTACTTC. This translates into CASSLGAETSGSYEQYF.

This clone appeared a few times. This chain joins TRBV28 and TRBJ1-6; D gene unclear. CDR3 length equals 16 residues. CDR1 MDHEN and CDR2 SYDVKM come from the germline V gene. V was clipped by 7 bases and J by 1 base, with 14 bases between them. The DNA of the CDR3 is TGTGCCAGCATGTGGGCAGTTGGGTCCTATAATTCACCCCTCCACTTT. Translation gives CASMWAVGSYNSPLHF.

The CDR3 bases are TGCGCCAGCAGCCTGGATAGCGGGGGTGACAATGAGCAGTTCTTC. Translation: CASSLDSGGDNEQFF. This chain joins TRBV4-3 and TRBJ2-1; 9 bases agree with TRBD2. Trimming at V came to 4 bases and at J to 5 bases, leaving 6 bases not matched to a gene. CDR3 length: 15 residues. The germline V gene has CDR1 LGHNA and CDR2 YSLEER.

The chain uses TRBV14 and TRBJ2-1; 8 bases are shared with TRBD2. Germline CDR1 reads SGHDN; CDR2 reads FVKESK. The CDR3 is 15 residues long. Trimming took 3 bases from V and 7 from J; bases not matched to a gene: 8. Written as DNA, the CDR3 is TGTGCCAGCAGCCAGCTAGCGGGTGCAGGGAATGAGCAGTTCTTC. Protein product: CASSQLAGAGNEQFF.